This T cell receptor (beta chain) was recovered during a study of blood T cells in healthy people across ages (dated by TCRdb to between 2015 and 2017). For the study in its entirety: In model experiments, template switching captured roughly one uniquely barcoded TCR beta cDNA molecule for every two T cells. The study measured age-related changes in TCR beta repertoire diversity using deep sequencing normalized with unique cDNA molecular identifiers. Four age groups were formed from the donors: young (average 16 years), middle-aged (around 40), aged (62) and long-lived (82). Donors of different ages were randomly distributed across sequencing lanes to avoid experimental bias. Two additional independent replicas of 1 million unique cDNA reads from the same blood draw were analyzed for two donors (one aged 18 to 30 and one aged 80 or older). The investigation overall reported the following: As age increased, observed TCR beta diversity per million T cells dropped in a roughly linear way, and a significant reduction was already evident by age approximately 40. The long-lived group showed more naive CD4+ T cells, fewer expanded clones and increased TCR diversity than the aged group, suggesting age selection. Total diversity estimates from one million sequenced T cells were considered lower bounds and underestimates. Bulk unsorted PBMC profiling prevented conclusive comparison of naive and antigen-experienced compartments. A strong correlation was found between observed TCR beta diversity and the percentage of naive T cells measured by flow cytometry. The CMV infection status of donors was not known, potentially confounding age-related changes in expanded clonotypes.

Counted from cysteine to phenylalanine, this CDR3 has 14 amino acids. The retained sequence is limited to the CDR3, 42 bases, with the frame set at the first base. According to the germline V gene, CDR1 reads SQVTM and CDR2 reads ANQGSEA. The V and J ends are trimmed by 3 bases and 1 base, leaving 9 bases between them. Library preparation was by 5' RACE. The reads were generated on an Illumina HiSeq 2500. A second 7 to 11 cycle PCR used a sample-barcoded 5' primer and a J-beta primer mix. Each TCR beta cDNA molecule received a unique molecular identifier from a template-switch 5' adaptor carrying 12 random nucleotides. Each sample yielded at least 3 million CDR3-containing paired-end reads. First-strand cDNA was synthesized from all RNA with the Mint cDNA synthesis kit, primed by a TRBC-specific oligonucleotide. All cDNA was treated with uracil-DNA glycosylase and then went through a first 18-cycle PCR with the universal primers M1SS and BC2_uni_R. The paper's data handling went like this. Normalization of each sample was performed by random selection of 1 million high-quality reads, each carrying a distinct molecular identifier. Reads sharing molecular identifiers were discarded rather than binned into consensus sequences. MiTCR, with a Q25 quality threshold and the strictest error-elimination algorithm, was used for CDR3 identification, clonotype clustering and error correction. Lower-bound total TCR beta diversity was estimated with a nonparametric unseen species model using Euler transformation. TCRdb reran the public reads through fastp at Q25 and MiXCR, keeping productive beta chains. Entries are consolidated by CDR3 protein sequence, retaining the most common genes and DNA. What appears here as the V and J calls and clone size reflects TCRdb's work, not the paper's. The sample has under 800,000 distinct CDR3 sequences on record, approximately 39% of them singletons. The ten largest clones add up to 20% to 25% of the sample.

Donors were a few dozen systemically healthy Caucasian individuals from Russia aged roughly 6 to 95 years. Around 10 milliliters of peripheral blood were collected from each donor into EDTA-treated Vacutainer tubes. PBMCs were isolated by Ficoll-Paque density-gradient centrifugation, with at least 7 million obtained per sample. Trizol reagent was used to extract total RNA from PBMCs, with at least 5 micrograms per sample. Naive CD45RAhigh/CD27high T cell percentages were measured by flow cytometry on a PBMC aliquot from every donor. This clonotype was counted a single time. What this receptor recognizes is not known. Base-call qualities are not available, and no considerably larger clone is one nucleotide away. One read is thin evidence.

This chain joins TRBV29-1 to TRBJ2-2; a weak D assignment points to TRBD2 (5 bases agree). The sequenced sample consisted of blood. This receptor was obtained from a woman in her sixties in good health. The CDR3 protein is CSVEAGVNTGELFF. The base sequence is TGCAGCGTTGAGGCCGGGGTGAACACCGGGGAGCTGTTTTTT.